What follows describes a single T cell receptor (beta chain). Antigen unknown. This sample stems from a study of spatial heterogeneity in lung cancer. Across the study: Donors were around 70 untreated early-stage non-small cell lung cancer patients. After resection, follow-up PBMC samples were sequenced when available, at a median of approximately 25 months later. Notes on the study in general: There were more appearances of ubiquitous expanded tumor TCRs in blood at resection than at follow-up.

Germline CDR1 reads ENHRY; CDR2 reads SYGVKD. CDR3 length: 14 residues. After removal of 4 bases from V and 8 bases from J, the junction contained 7 bases not matched to a gene. TCRdb re-called the 5' RACE reads with MiXCR, one entry per CDR3 protein. Among about 10,000 distinct CDR3 sequences listed, 20% to 25% were seen once. Time point reported: blood at routine non-recurrence follow-up after resection. The V and J genes are TRBV10-3 and TRBJ1-2, with 10 bases aligning to TRBD1. Sequenced material: PBMCs, taken at follow-up. The sequence was collected from a female donor with early-stage non-small cell lung cancer. In nucleotides, the CDR3 is TGTGCCATCAGTGCTGGGACAGGGGACAAAGGCTACACCTTC. Protein product: CAISAGTGDKGYTF.